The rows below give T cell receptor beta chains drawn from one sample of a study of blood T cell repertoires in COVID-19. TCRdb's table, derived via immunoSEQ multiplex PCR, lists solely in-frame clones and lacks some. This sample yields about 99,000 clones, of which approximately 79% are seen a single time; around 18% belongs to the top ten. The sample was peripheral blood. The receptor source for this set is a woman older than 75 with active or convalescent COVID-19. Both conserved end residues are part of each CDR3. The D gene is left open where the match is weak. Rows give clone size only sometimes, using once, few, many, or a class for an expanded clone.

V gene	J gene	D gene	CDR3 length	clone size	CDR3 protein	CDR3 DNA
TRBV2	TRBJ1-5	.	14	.	CASSEVGRYQPQHF	TGTGCCAGCAGTGAGGTAGGGAGGTATCAGCCCCAGCATTTT
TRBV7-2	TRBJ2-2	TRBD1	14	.	CASSSRTGPGELFF	TGTGCCAGCAGCTCGCGGACAGGGCCCGGGGAGCTGTTTTTT
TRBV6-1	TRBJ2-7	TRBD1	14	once	CASSEVTGDDEQYF	TGTGCCAGCAGTGAAGTCACAGGGGACGACGAGCAGTACTTC
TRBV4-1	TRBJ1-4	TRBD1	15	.	CASSQEGTGGGKLFF	TGCGCCAGCAGCCAAGAAGGGACAGGGGGAGGAAAACTGTTTTTT
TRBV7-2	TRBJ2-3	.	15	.	CASSPEGGLADTQYF	TGTGCCAGCAGCCCCGAGGGTGGGCTGGCAGATACGCAGTATTTT
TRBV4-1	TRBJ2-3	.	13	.	CASSQDRGTTQYF	TGCGCCAGCAGCCAAGATCGGGGGACCACGCAGTATTTT
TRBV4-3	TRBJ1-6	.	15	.	CASSQETMINSPLHF	TGCGCCAGCAGCCAGGAGACGATGATTAATTCACCCCTCCACTTT
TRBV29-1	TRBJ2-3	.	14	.	CSVKRRLSTDTQYF	TGCAGCGTTAAAAGGCGGCTTTCCACAGATACGCAGTATTTT
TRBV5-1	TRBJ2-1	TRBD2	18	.	CASSAKTSGRSSYNEQFF	TGCGCCAGCAGCGCGAAAACTAGCGGGAGGAGCTCCTACAATGAGCAGTTCTTC
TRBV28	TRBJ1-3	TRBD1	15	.	CASSLAGGSGNTIYF	TGTGCCAGCAGTTTAGCAGGGGGCTCTGGAAACACCATATATTTT
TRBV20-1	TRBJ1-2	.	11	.	CSPGGSYGYTF	TGCTCCCCGGGGGGGTCTTATGGCTACACCTTC
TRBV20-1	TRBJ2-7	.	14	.	CSASGDIVNDEQYF	TGCAGTGCTAGTGGGGACATCGTTAATGACGAGCAGTACTTC
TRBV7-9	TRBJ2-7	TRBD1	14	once	CASSFGTGVYEQYF	TGTGCCAGCAGCTTCGGGACAGGGGTTTACGAGCAGTACTTC
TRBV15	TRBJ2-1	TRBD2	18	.	CATSSWTSGPSSYNEQFF	TGTGCCACCAGCTCTTGGACTAGCGGGCCCAGCTCCTACAATGAGCAGTTCTTC
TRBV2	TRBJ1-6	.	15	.	CASSGQGPDNSPLHF	TGTGCCAGCAGTGGGCAGGGGCCGGATAATTCACCCCTCCACTTT
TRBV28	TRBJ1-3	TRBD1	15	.	CASSPFDRAGNTIYF	TGTGCCAGCAGTCCTTTCGACAGGGCTGGAAACACCATATATTTT
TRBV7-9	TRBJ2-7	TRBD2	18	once	CASSTQSSSSGNYYEQYF	TGTGCCAGCAGCACTCAGAGCTCCTCTAGCGGGAACTACTACGAGCAGTACTTC
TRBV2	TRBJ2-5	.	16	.	CASSKGSLGPGETQYF	TGTGCCAGCAGTAAAGGTTCCCTGGGTCCAGGGGAGACCCAGTACTTC
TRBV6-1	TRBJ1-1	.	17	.	CASSEGLIGQLNTEAFF	TGTGCCAGCAGTGAAGGCCTCATTGGACAGCTGAACACTGAAGCTTTCTTT
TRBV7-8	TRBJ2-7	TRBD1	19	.	CASSLNVGRGTLVGYEQYF	TGTGCCAGCAGCTTAAACGTGGGCAGGGGGACGTTGGTAGGGTACGAGCAGTACTTC
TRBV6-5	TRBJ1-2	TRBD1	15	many	CASSWGTGSPYGYTF	TGTGCCAGCAGTTGGGGGACAGGGAGCCCCTATGGCTACACCTTC
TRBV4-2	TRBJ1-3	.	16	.	CASSQVGSAAGNTIYF	TGTGCCAGCAGCCAAGTAGGGAGTGCAGCTGGAAACACCATATATTTT
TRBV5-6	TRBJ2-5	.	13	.	CASSSGAQETQYF	TGTGCCAGCAGCTCAGGGGCCCAAGAGACCCAGTACTTC
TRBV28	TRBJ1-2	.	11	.	CASSLSDGYTF	TGTGCCAGCAGTTTATCTGATGGCTACACCTTC
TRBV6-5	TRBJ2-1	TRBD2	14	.	CASSYGTSIYEQFF	TGTGCCAGCAGTTATGGGACTAGTATATATGAGCAGTTCTTC
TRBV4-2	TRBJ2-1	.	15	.	CASSQAGGQYNEQFF	TGTGCCAGCAGCCAAGCAGGAGGCCAGTACAATGAGCAGTTCTTC
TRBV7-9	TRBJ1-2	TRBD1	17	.	CASSSVNPDRGYYGYTF	TGTGCCAGCAGCTCGGTAAACCCAGACAGGGGGTACTATGGCTACACCTTC
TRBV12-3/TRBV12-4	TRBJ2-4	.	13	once	CASSLGQGGIQYF	TGTGCCAGCAGCTTGGGGCAGGGCGGCATTCAGTACTTC
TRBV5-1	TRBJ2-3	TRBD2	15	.	CASSWGLAGGDTQYF	TGCGCCAGCAGCTGGGGACTAGCGGGGGGTGATACGCAGTATTTT
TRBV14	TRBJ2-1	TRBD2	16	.	CASSQFGLAGINEQFF	TGTGCCAGCAGCCAATTCGGGCTAGCGGGCATCAATGAGCAGTTCTTC
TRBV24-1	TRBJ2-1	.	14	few	CATSVAGSGDEQFF	TGTGCCACCAGTGTTGCAGGGTCGGGTGATGAGCAGTTCTTC
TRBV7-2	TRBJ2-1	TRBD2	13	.	CASSSGLVDEQFF	TGTGCCAGCAGCTCGGGACTAGTTGATGAGCAGTTCTTC
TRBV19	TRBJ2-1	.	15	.	CASSIDRDTYNEQFF	TGTGCCAGTAGTATAGATCGGGACACGTACAATGAGCAGTTCTTC
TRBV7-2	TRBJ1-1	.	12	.	CASSFRNTEAFF	TGTGCCAGCAGCTTCCGGAACACTGAAGCTTTCTTT
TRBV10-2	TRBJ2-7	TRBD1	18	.	CASRGTGGFRDPTYEQYF	TGCGCCAGCAGGGGGACAGGGGGCTTCAGGGACCCCACCTACGAGCAGTACTTC
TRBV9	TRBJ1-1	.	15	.	CASSGMKGVNTEAFF	TGTGCCAGCAGCGGTATGAAAGGGGTTAACACTGAAGCTTTCTTT
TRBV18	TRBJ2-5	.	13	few	CASSLHQGETQYF	TGTGCCAGCTCACTACACCAGGGAGAGACCCAGTACTTC
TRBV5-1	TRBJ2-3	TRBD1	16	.	CASSLTGGLITDTQYF	TGCGCCAGCAGCTTGACAGGGGGTCTAATCACAGATACGCAGTATTTT
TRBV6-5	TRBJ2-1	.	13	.	CASRPRTENEQFF	TGTGCCAGCAGACCTCGGACTGAGAATGAGCAGTTCTTC
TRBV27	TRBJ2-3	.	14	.	CASSPSRVIDTQYF	TGTGCCAGCAGTCCATCCAGGGTGATAGATACGCAGTATTTT
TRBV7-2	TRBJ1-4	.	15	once	CASSTRGTGEEKLFF	TGTGCCAGCAGCACCCGGGGGACCGGGGAGGAAAAACTGTTTTTT
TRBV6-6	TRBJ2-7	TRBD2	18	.	CASSPQGTSGRAAYEQYF	TGTGCCAGCAGTCCCCAAGGGACTAGCGGGAGGGCCGCCTACGAGCAGTACTTC
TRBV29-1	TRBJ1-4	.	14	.	CSVRGVATNEKLFF	TGCAGCGTCCGCGGGGTCGCAACTAATGAAAAACTGTTTTTT
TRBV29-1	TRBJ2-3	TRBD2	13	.	CSEFSGGADTQYF	TGCAGCGAGTTTAGCGGGGGGGCAGATACGCAGTATTTT
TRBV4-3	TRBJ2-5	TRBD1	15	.	CASSQAGTAIETQYF	TGCGCCAGCAGCCAAGCCGGGACAGCTATAGAGACCCAGTACTTC
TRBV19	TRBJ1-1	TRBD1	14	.	CASSTQGAGTEAFF	TGTGCCAGTAGTACACAGGGGGCGGGAACTGAAGCTTTCTTT
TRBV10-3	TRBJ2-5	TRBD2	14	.	CAISVTSGKETQYF	TGTGCCATCAGTGTGACTAGCGGGAAAGAGACCCAGTACTTC
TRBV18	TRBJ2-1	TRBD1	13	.	CASSAGTGLEQFF	TGTGCCAGCTCAGCGGGGACAGGGCTTGAGCAGTTCTTC
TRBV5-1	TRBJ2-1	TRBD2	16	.	CASSPYGLAAENEQFF	TGCGCCAGCAGCCCGTACGGACTAGCCGCCGAAAATGAGCAGTTCTTC